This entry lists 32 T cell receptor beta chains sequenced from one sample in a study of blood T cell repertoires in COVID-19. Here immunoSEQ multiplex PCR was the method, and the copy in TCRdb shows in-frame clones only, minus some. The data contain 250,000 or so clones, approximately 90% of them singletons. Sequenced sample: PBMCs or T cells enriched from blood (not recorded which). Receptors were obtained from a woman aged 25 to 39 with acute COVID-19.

The CDR3 nucleotides read TGTGCCAGCAGTCCAAGGACAGGGACAGATACGCAGTATTTT. Translation gives CASSPRTGTDTQYF. The chain links TRBV27 to TRBJ2-3; 8 positions match TRBD1. J lost 3 bases, V lost 5 bases, and 4 bases had no gene match. This CDR3 contains 14 residues. Germline CDR1 reads MNHEY; CDR2 reads SMNVEV (reference sequence).

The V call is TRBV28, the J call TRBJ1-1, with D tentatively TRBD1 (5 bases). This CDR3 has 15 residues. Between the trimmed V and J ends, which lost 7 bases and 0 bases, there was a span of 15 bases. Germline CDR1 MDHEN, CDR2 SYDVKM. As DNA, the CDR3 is TGTGCCAGCACCCTAGATGGGGGGATGAACACTGAAGCTTTCTTT. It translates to CASTLDGGMNTEAFF. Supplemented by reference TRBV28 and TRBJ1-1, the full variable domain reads DVKVTQSSRYLVKRTGEKVFLECVQDMDHENMFWYRQDPGLGLRLIYFSYDVKMKEKGDIPEGYSVSREKKERFSLILESASTNQTSMYLCASTLDGGMNTEAFFGQGTRLTVV.

The CDR3 nucleotides read TGTGCCAGCAGCTTGGCGGGGAGCTCCTACAATGAGCAGTTCTTC. Translated, it gives CASSLAGSSYNEQFF. The chain carries TRBV5-4 and TRBJ2-1, with a weak D call TRBD2 (5 bases). CDR3 length equals 15 residues. The germline V and J ends were trimmed by 0 bases and 0 bases, with 7 bases remaining between them. Germline values: CDR1 SGHNT, CDR2 YYREEE (reference sequence).

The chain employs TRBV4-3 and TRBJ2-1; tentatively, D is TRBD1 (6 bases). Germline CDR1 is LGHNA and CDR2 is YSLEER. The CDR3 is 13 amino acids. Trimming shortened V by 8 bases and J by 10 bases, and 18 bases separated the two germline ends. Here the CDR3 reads CASRLLTGLEQFF. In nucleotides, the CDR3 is TGCGCCAGCCGATTGCTAACAGGGCTGGAGCAGTTCTTC.

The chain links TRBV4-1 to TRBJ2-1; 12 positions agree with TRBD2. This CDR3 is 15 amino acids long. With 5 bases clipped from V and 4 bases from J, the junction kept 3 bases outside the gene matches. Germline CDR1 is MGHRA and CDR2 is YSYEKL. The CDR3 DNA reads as TGCGCCAGCAGCTTCGGGACTAGCGGGTACAATGAGCAGTTCTTC. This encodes CASSFGTSGYNEQFF.

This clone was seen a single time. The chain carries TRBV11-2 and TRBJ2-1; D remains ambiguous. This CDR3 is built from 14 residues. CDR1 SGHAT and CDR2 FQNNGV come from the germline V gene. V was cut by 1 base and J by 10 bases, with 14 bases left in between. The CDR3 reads CASSLADPILEQFF. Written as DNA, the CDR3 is TGTGCCAGCAGCTTAGCCGATCCTATATTGGAGCAGTTCTTC.

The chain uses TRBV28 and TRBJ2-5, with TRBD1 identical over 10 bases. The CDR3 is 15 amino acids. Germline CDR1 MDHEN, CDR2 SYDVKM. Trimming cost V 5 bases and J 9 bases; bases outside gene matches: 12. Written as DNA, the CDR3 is TGTGCCAGCAGTAATCCCGGACAGGGGGGATCGGCCCAGTACTTC. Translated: CASSNPGQGGSAQYF. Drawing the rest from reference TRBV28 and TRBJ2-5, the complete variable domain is DVKVTQSSRYLVKRTGEKVFLECVQDMDHENMFWYRQDPGLGLRLIYFSYDVKMKEKGDIPEGYSVSREKKERFSLILESASTNQTSMYLCASSNPGQGGSAQYFGPGTRLLVL.

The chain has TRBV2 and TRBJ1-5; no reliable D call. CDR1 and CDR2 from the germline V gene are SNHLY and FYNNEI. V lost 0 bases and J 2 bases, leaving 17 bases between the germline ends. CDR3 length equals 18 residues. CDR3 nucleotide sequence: TGTGCCAGCAGTGAAGCCCAATGGGGAGGTGACGGCAATCAGCCCCAGCATTTT. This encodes CASSEAQWGGDGNQPQHF.

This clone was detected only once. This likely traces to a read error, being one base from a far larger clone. CDR3 protein: CASSETSGSTDTQYF. CDR3 DNA sequence: TGTGCCAGTAGTGAGACTAGCGGGAGCACAGATACGCAGTATTTT. The chain combines TRBV19 with TRBJ2-3; 10 nucleotides match TRBD2. Germline loops: CDR1 LNHDA, CDR2 SQIVND (reference sequence). V shed 5 bases and J 0 bases; nucleotides not matched to a gene: 2. The CDR3 contains 15 residues.

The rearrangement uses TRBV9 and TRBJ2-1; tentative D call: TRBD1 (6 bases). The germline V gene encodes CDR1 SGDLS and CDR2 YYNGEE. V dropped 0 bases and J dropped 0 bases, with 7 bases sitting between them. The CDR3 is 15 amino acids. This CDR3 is CASSVVGGSYNEQFF. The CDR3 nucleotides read TGTGCCAGCAGCGTAGTAGGGGGCTCCTACAATGAGCAGTTCTTC.

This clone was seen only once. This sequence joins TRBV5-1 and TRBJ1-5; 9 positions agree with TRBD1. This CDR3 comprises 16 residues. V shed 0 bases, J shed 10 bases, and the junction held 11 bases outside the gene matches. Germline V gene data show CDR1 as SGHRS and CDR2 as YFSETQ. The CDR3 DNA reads TGCGCCAGCAGCTTGGATGGGACAGGGCTCCTCGCACCCCAGCATTTT. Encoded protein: CASSLDGTGLLAPQHF. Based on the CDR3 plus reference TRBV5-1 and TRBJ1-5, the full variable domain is KAGVTQTPRYLIKTRGQQVTLSCSPISGHRSVSWYQQTPGQGLQFLFEYFSETQRNKGNFPGRFSGRQFSNSRSEMNVSTLELGDSALYLCASSLDGTGLLAPQHFGDGTRLSIL.

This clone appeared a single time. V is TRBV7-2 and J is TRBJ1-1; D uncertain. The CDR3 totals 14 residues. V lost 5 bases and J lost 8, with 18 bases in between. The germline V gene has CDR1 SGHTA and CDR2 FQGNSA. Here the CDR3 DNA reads TGTGCCAGCAGCCCAACCTCGGACGGGGAGGAAGCTTTCTTT. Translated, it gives CASSPTSDGEEAFF.

In DNA, the CDR3 is TGTGCCAGCAGTGATTCCAGGAACACTGAAGCTTTCTTT. Translation: CASSDSRNTEAFF. The chain uses TRBV6-1 and TRBJ1-1; D is undetermined. The ends were cut back, 3 bases at V and 1 base at J, with 6 bases in the middle. CDR1 is MNHNS, CDR2 SASEGT, per germline. This CDR3 comprises 13 residues.

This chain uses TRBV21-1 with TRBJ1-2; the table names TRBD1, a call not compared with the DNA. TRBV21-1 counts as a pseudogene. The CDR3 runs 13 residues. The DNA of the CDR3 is TGTGCCAGCAGCAGGACAGGGGCCTATGGCTACACCTTC. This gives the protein CASSRTGAYGYTF.

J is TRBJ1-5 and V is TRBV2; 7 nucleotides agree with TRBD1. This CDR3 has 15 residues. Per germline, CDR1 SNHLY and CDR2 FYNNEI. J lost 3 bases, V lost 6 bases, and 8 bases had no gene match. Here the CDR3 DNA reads TGTGCCAGCAGCCTCGAGACAGGGCTCAATCAGCCCCAGCATTTT. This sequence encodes CASSLETGLNQPQHF.

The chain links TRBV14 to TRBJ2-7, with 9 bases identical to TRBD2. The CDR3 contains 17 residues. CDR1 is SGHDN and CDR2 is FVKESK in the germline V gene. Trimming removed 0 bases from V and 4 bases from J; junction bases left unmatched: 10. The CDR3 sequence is CASSQDLAGKFGYEQYF. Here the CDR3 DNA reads TGTGCCAGCAGCCAAGATCTAGCGGGAAAGTTCGGTTACGAGCAGTACTTC.

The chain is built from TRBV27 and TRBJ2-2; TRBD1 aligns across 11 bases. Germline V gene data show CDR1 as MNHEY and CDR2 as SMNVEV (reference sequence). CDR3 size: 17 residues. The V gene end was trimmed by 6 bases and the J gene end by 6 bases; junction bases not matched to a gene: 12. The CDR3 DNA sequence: TGTGCCAGCAGCCCGACCATTGGACAGGGGGCCCCCGGGGAGCTGTTTTTT. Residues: CASSPTIGQGAPGELFF.

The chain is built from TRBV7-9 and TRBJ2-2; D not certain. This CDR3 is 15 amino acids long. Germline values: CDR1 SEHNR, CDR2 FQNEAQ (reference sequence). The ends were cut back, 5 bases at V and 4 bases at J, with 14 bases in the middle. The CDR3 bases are TGTGCCAGCAGCCCTAGTCTCCGTATCACCGGGGAGCTGTTTTTT. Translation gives CASSPSLRITGELFF. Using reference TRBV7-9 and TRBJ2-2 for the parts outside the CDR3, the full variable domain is DTGVSQNPRHKITKRGQNVTFRCDPISEHNRLYWYRQTLGQGPEFLTYFQNEAQLEKSRLLSDRFSAERPKGSFSTLEIQRTEQGDSAMYLCASSPSLRITGELFFGEGSRLTVL.

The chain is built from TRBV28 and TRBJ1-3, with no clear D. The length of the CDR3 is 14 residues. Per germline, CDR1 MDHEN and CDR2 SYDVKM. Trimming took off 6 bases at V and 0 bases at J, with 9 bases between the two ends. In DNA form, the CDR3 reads TGTGCCAGCAGGCTCCCAGGCTCTGGAAACACCATATATTTT. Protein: CASRLPGSGNTIYF.

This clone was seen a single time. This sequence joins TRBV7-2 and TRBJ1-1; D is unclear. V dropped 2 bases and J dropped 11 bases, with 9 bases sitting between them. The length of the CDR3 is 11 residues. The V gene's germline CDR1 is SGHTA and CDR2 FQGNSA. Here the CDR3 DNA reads TGTGCCAGCAGCTTACAGTTGAAGGCTTTCTTT. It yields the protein CASSLQLKAFF.

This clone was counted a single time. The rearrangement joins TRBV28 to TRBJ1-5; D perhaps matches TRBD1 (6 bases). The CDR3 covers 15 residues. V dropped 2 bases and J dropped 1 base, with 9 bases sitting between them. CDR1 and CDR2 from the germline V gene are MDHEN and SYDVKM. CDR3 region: CASSLPTGSNQPQHF. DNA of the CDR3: TGTGCCAGCAGTTTACCCACAGGGAGCAATCAGCCCCAGCATTTT.

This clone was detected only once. The CDR3 is CAWSWETDTQYF. The CDR3 DNA sequence: TGTGCCTGGAGTTGGGAGACAGATACGCAGTATTTT. The genes are TRBV30 and TRBJ2-3, with D maybe TRBD2 (5 bases). Trimming took off 2 bases at V and 3 bases at J, with 6 bases between the two ends. Germline V gives CDR1 GTSNPN, CDR2 SVGIG (reference sequence). CDR3 length: 12 amino acids. The whole variable domain, remainder taken from reference TRBV30 and TRBJ2-3, is SQTIHQWPATLVQPVGSPLSLECTVEGTSNPNLYWYRQAAGRGLQLLFYSVGIGQISSEVPQNLSASRPQDRQFILSSKKLLLSDSGFYLCAWSWETDTQYFGPGTRLTVL.

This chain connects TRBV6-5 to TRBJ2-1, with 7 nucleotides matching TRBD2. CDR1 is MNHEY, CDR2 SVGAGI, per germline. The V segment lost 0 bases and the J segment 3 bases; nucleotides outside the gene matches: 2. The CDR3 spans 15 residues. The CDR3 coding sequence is TGTGCCAGCAGTTACTCCAGCGGGGTCTACAATGAGCAGTTCTTC. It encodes CASSYSSGVYNEQFF.

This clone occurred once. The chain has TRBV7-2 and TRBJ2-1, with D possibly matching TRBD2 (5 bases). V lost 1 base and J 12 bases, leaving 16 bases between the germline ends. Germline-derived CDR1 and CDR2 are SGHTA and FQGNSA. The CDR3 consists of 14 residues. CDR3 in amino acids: CASSLGLAVELQFF. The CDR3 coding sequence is TGTGCCAGCAGCTTAGGGCTAGCAGTAGAATTGCAGTTCTTC.

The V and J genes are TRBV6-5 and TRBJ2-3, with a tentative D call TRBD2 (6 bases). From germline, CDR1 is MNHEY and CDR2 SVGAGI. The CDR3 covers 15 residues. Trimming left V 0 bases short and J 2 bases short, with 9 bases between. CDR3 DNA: TGTGCCAGCAGTTACTCCCGCGGGAACACAGATACGCAGTATTTT. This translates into CASSYSRGNTDTQYF.

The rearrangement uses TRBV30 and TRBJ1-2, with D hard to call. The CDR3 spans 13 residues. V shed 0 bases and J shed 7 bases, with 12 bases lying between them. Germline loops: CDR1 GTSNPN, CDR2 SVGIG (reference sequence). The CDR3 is CAWSVQPESGYTF. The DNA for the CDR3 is TGTGCCTGGAGTGTACAGCCAGAGAGTGGCTACACCTTC.

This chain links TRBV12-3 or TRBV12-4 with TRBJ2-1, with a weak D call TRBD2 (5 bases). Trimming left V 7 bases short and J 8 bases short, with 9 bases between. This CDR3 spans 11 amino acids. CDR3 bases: TGTGCCAGCACCCCCGGGGATGAGCAGTTCTTC. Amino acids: CASTPGDEQFF.

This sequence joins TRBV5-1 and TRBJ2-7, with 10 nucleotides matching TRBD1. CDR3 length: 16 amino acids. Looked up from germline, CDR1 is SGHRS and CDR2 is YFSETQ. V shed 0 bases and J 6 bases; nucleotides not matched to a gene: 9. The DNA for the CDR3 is TGCGCCAGCAGCTTGGCGACCCGGGGACAGGGGACCGAGCAGTACTTC. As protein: CASSLATRGQGTEQYF.

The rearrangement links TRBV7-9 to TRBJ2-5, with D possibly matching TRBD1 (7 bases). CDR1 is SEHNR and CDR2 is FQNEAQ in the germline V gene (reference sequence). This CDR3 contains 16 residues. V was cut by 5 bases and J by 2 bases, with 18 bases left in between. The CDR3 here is CASSPRAAGQQETQYF. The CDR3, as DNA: TGTGCCAGCAGCCCCCGAGCCGCGGGACAGCAAGAGACCCAGTACTTC.

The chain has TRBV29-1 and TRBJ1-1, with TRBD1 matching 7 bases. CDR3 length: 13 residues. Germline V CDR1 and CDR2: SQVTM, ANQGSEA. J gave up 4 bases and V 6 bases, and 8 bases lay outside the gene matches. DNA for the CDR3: TGCAGCGTGCGACAGGGAATAGGCACTGAAGCTTTCTTT. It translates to CSVRQGIGTEAFF.

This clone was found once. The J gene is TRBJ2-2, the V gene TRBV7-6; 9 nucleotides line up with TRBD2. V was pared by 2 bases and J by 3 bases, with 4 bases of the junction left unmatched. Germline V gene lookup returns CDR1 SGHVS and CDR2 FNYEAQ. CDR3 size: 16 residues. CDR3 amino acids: CASSLTTSGYTGELFF. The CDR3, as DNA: TGTGCCAGCAGCTTAACGACTAGCGGATACACCGGGGAGCTGTTTTTT.

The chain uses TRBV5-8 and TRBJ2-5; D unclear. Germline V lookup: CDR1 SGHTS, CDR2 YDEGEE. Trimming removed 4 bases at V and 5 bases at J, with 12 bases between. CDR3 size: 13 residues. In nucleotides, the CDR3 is TGTGCCAGCAGCCGTTCGAGTCCGGAGACCCAGTACTTC. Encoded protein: CASSRSSPETQYF. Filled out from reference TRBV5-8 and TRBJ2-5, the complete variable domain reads EAGVTQSPTHLIKTRGQQATLRCSPISGHTSVYWYQQALGLGLQFLLWYDEGEERNRGNFPPRFSGRQFPNYSSELNVNALELEDSALYLCASSRSSPETQYFGPGTRLLVL.